The rows below give T cell receptor beta chains drawn from one sample of a study of technical replicates of blood from a few donors. Here immunoSEQ multiplex PCR was the method, and the copy in TCRdb shows in-frame clones only, minus some. The sample has tens of thousands of clones, around 95% seen once. Material for sequencing was T cells isolated from PBMCs. These receptors were obtained from a human donor in good health. CDR3s include the opening cysteine and the closing phenylalanine or tryptophan. The order of the fields is D gene, V gene, clone size, J gene, CDR3 length, CDR3 protein, CDR3 DNA. D genes are given only for firm matches. Where a row states a size, it is once, few, many or the class of an expanded clone; other rows omit it.

TRBD2	TRBV11-2	NA	TRBJ2-1	12	CASSTGGAEQFF	TGTGCCAGCTCAACCGGGGGGGCTGAGCAGTTCTTC
TRBD1	TRBV4-2	once	TRBJ2-7	15	CASSQGQEGTYEQYF	TGTGCCAGCAGCCAGGGACAGGAGGGAACCTACGAGCAGTACTTC
NA	TRBV30	NA	TRBJ1-4	13	CARLGRGQQKLFF	TGTGCCAGGCTTGGGCGAGGACAGCAAAAACTGTTTTTT
NA	TRBV5-1	NA	TRBJ2-2	14	CASSWGLNTGELFF	TGCGCCAGCAGCTGGGGCCTGAACACCGGGGAGCTGTTTTTT
NA	TRBV6-6	NA	TRBJ1-5	14	CASSYEVLRQPQHF	TGTGCCAGCAGTTACGAAGTGCTGCGTCAGCCCCAGCATTTT
TRBD1	TRBV29-1	NA	TRBJ2-3	18	CSVEVQDRRRISTDTQYF	TGCAGCGTTGAGGTTCAGGACAGGAGACGGATCAGCACAGATACGCAGTATTTT
NA	TRBV11-2	NA	TRBJ1-4	15	CASSLGDRRNEKLFF	TGTGCCAGCAGCTTAGGTGACAGACGAAATGAAAAACTGTTTTTT
TRBD2	TRBV4-1	NA	TRBJ2-1	18	CASSQVRTSGRLWNEQFF	TGCGCCAGCAGCCAAGTCAGGACTAGCGGGAGATTATGGAATGAGCAGTTCTTC
NA	TRBV2	NA	TRBJ2-1	18	CASSGLWGLVSSYNEQFF	TGTGCCAGCAGTGGATTGTGGGGCTTAGTCAGCTCCTACAATGAGCAGTTCTTC
TRBD1	TRBV27	few	TRBJ1-2	13	CASSEDRVYGYTF	TGTGCCAGCAGTGAGGACAGGGTTTATGGCTACACCTTC
NA	TRBV10-3	NA	TRBJ2-1	14	CAISGGPSYNEQFF	TGTGCCATCAGCGGGGGTCCTTCCTACAATGAGCAGTTCTTC
NA	TRBV7-3	NA	TRBJ2-5	13	CASSLPGDETQYF	TGTGCCAGCAGCTTACCAGGCGACGAGACCCAGTACTTC
NA	TRBV6-1	NA	TRBJ1-2	15	CASSDPQGRGSGYTF	TGTGCCAGCAGTGACCCCCAGGGCAGGGGTAGTGGCTACACCTTC
TRBD2	TRBV9	NA	TRBJ2-1	15	CASSSGLATYNEQFF	TGTGCCAGCAGCTCCGGACTAGCGACCTACAATGAGCAGTTCTTC
TRBD2	TRBV5-1	NA	TRBJ2-1	16	CASSPSPSGDHNEQFF	TGCGCCAGCAGCCCCTCCCCTAGCGGAGATCACAATGAGCAGTTCTTC
NA	TRBV30	NA	TRBJ1-1	13	CAWSIQAYTEAFF	TGTGCCTGGAGTATTCAGGCGTACACTGAAGCTTTCTTT
TRBD1	TRBV28	NA	TRBJ1-5	15	CASRPGTGHNQPQHF	TGTGCCAGCAGGCCCGGGACAGGACACAATCAGCCCCAGCATTTT
NA	TRBV2	NA	TRBJ2-7	15	CASSGDRDSSYEQYF	TGTGCCAGCAGTGGAGACCGGGACTCTTCCTACGAGCAGTACTTC
TRBD2	TRBV29-1	NA	TRBJ2-7	13	CSVGLADPYEQYF	TGCAGCGTCGGGCTAGCGGACCCCTACGAGCAGTACTTC
TRBD1	TRBV11-2	NA	TRBJ2-7	14	CASSWGQGTYEQYF	TGTGCCAGCAGCTGGGGACAGGGCACCTACGAGCAGTACTTC
NA	TRBV21-1	NA	TRBJ2-1	19	CASSKGGQKRQLSYNEQFF	TGTGCCAGCAGCAAGGGGGGACAGAAACGGCAACTCTCCTACAATGAGCAGTTCTTC
NA	TRBV29-1	NA	TRBJ1-3	13	CSVEDLSGNTIYF	TGCAGCGTTGAAGATCTTTCCGGAAACACCATATATTTT
NA	TRBV5-1	NA	TRBJ2-3	16	CASSAAQGDRTDTQYF	TGCGCCAGCAGCGCTGCCCAAGGAGATCGCACAGATACGCAGTATTTT
NA	TRBV29-1	NA	TRBJ1-2	12	CSVDQGINGYTF	TGCAGCGTTGATCAGGGTATCAATGGCTACACCTTC
NA	TRBV27	NA	TRBJ2-1	14	CASRTTTGLGEQFF	TGTGCCAGCAGAACGACGACAGGTCTAGGTGAGCAGTTCTTC
NA	TRBV6-5	NA	TRBJ2-1	14	CASSPGDAYNEQFF	TGTGCCAGCAGTCCGGGGGACGCCTACAATGAGCAGTTCTTC
TRBD1	TRBV4-1	NA	TRBJ1-2	17	CASSQAAGTGGPYGYTF	TGCGCCAGCAGCCAAGCAGCCGGGACAGGGGGGCCCTATGGCTACACCTTC
NA	TRBV13	NA	TRBJ1-3	17	CASSFYPGGDIRNTIYF	TGTGCCAGCAGCTTTTACCCGGGGGGGGACATCCGGAACACCATATATTTT
NA	TRBV7-9	NA	TRBJ1-1	12	CASREGNTEAFF	TGTGCCAGCAGGGAGGGTAACACTGAAGCTTTCTTT
TRBD2	TRBV2	NA	TRBJ2-1	16	CASSLTSELSYNEQFF	TGTGCCAGCAGCCTGACTAGCGAGCTCTCCTACAATGAGCAGTTCTTC
TRBD1	TRBV10-1	NA	TRBJ2-7	14	CASSEGTGGYEQYF	TGCGCCAGCAGTGAGGGGACAGGGGGTTACGAGCAGTACTTC
NA	TRBV5-4	NA	TRBJ2-1	15	CASSLVSKTGSGQFF	TGTGCCAGCAGCTTGGTTTCCAAAACAGGGAGCGGGCAGTTCTTC
TRBD1	TRBV25-1	few	TRBJ1-4	15	CASSGRDRVVEKLFF	TGTGCCAGCAGTGGCCGCGACAGGGTAGTCGAAAAACTGTTTTTT
NA	TRBV19	NA	TRBJ2-1	13	CASSRQGGNEQFF	TGTGCCAGTAGCAGACAGGGAGGCAATGAGCAGTTCTTC
NA	TRBV5-6	NA	TRBJ2-5	15	CASNQPRESQETQYF	TGTGCCAGCAACCAACCCCGGGAGTCTCAAGAGACCCAGTACTTC
TRBD2	TRBV19	NA	TRBJ2-7	17	CASSIDFGLAGNYEQYF	TGTGCCAGTAGTATAGACTTCGGACTAGCGGGAAATTACGAGCAGTACTTC
TRBD2	TRBV27	NA	TRBJ2-7	16	CASSGTRSCLGYEQYF	TGTGCCAGTTCCGGGACTAGATCGTGTTTGGGATACGAGCAGTACTTC
NA	TRBV21-1	once	TRBJ2-3	19	CASSTGLAGGHISTDTQYF	TGTGCCAGCAGCACCGGACTAGCGGGAGGACATATATCCACAGATACGCAGTATTTT
NA	TRBV19	few	TRBJ1-2	14	CASSIEGQGKGYTF	TGTGCCAGTAGTATAGAGGGTCAGGGCAAAGGCTACACCTTC
NA	TRBV11-2	NA	TRBJ1-5	13	CASSLSNNQPQHF	TGTGCCAGCAGCCTATCTAATAATCAGCCCCAGCATTTT
TRBD2	TRBV15	NA	TRBJ2-3	16	CATSRALAGYTDTQYF	TGTGCCACCAGCAGAGCCCTAGCGGGTTACACAGATACGCAGTATTTT
NA	TRBV12-5	NA	TRBJ2-3	14	CASGFGGLWDTQYF	TGTGCTAGTGGTTTCGGGGGGCTCTGGGATACGCAGTATTTT
NA	TRBV2	once	TRBJ2-1	11	CASREGHEQFF	TGTGCCAGCAGGGAGGGGCATGAGCAGTTCTTC
NA	TRBV5-4	NA	TRBJ2-7	14	CASSPTPGANEQYF	TGTGCCAGCAGCCCCACTCCTGGGGCCAACGAGCAGTACTTC
TRBD1	TRBV2	NA	TRBJ2-3	15	CASSETGGKRDTQYF	TGTGCCAGCAGTGAAACAGGGGGCAAACGAGATACGCAGTATTTT
NA	TRBV11-2	NA	TRBJ1-2	16	CASSLDLQDLAYGYTF	TGTGCCAGCAGCTTAGATCTACAGGATCTGGCATATGGCTACACCTTC
TRBD2	TRBV5-6	NA	TRBJ2-7	17	CASSFGLAGVVGYEQYF	TGTGCCAGCAGTTTCGGACTAGCGGGAGTCGTAGGCTACGAGCAGTACTTC
TRBD1	TRBV6-1	NA	TRBJ1-1	12	CASLQGGTEAFF	TGTGCCAGTTTACAGGGGGGGACTGAAGCTTTCTTT
TRBD1	TRBV30	NA	TRBJ2-2	16	CAWSVFRTGNTGELFF	TGTGCCTGGAGTGTTTTTCGGACAGGCAACACCGGGGAGCTGTTTTTT
NA	TRBV15	NA	TRBJ2-3	18	CATSRVSWATTSTDTQYF	TGTGCCACCAGCAGAGTAAGCTGGGCTACCACTAGCACAGATACGCAGTATTTT
NA	TRBV5-1	NA	TRBJ1-2	14	CASSLSGEVYGYTF	TGCGCCAGCAGCTTGTCCGGGGAGGTCTATGGCTACACCTTC
TRBD1	TRBV11-1	NA	TRBJ2-1	16	CASSLGWDRADNEQFF	TGTGCCAGCAGCTTAGGTTGGGACAGGGCGGACAATGAGCAGTTCTTC
TRBD2	TRBV18	NA	TRBJ2-7	14	CASSPASGLYEQYF	TGTGCCAGCTCACCCGCTAGCGGGCTTTACGAGCAGTACTTC
TRBD1	TRBV30	NA	TRBJ2-1	12	CACEQGAPLQFF	TGTGCCTGTGAACAGGGGGCGCCTTTGCAGTTCTTC
NA	TRBV5-1	NA	TRBJ2-1	14	CASSLENWLNEQFF	TGCGCCAGCAGCTTGGAAAATTGGCTCAATGAGCAGTTCTTC
TRBD1	TRBV7-6	NA	TRBJ1-2	17	CASSPGQGLDWRYGYTF	TGTGCCAGCAGCCCTGGACAGGGTCTGGATTGGAGATATGGCTACACCTTC
NA	TRBV2	NA	TRBJ2-7	15	CASRELGGATYEQYF	TGTGCCAGCAGGGAACTGGGCGGGGCTACATACGAGCAGTACTTC
NA	TRBV2	NA	TRBJ2-1	16	CASSEGILAGPDEQFF	TGTGCCAGCAGTGAAGGAATACTGGCGGGGCCAGATGAGCAGTTCTTC
TRBD1	TRBV19	NA	TRBJ1-2	13	CASRGQGPYGYTF	TGTGCCAGTAGGGGACAGGGACCCTATGGCTACACCTTC
TRBD2	TRBV9	NA	TRBJ2-1	17	CASSVSPHWTSGNEQFF	TGTGCCAGCAGCGTAAGCCCCCACTGGACTAGCGGTAATGAGCAGTTCTTC